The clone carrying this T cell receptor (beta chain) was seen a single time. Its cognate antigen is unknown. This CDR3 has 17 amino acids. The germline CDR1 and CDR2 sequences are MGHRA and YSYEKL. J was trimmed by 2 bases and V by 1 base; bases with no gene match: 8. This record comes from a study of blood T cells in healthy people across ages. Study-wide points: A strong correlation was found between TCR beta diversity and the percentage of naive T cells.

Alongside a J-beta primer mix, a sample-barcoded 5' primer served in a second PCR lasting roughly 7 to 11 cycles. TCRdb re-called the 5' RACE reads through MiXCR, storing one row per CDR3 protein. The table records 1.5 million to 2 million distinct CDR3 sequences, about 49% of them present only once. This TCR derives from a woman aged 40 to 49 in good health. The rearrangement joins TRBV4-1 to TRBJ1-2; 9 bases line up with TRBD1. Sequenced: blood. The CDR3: CASSQVRDRVGNYGYTF. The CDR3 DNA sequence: TGCGCCAGCAGCCAAGTCCGGGACAGGGTGGGCAACTATGGCTACACCTTC.